The T cell receptor (beta chain) under discussion was sequenced for a study of blood T cell repertoires in COVID-19. Study context: Samples taken during acute and convalescent COVID-19 were collected in the United States, Italy and Spain. T cells, B-cell-depleted T cells, or PBMCs supplied cDNA or gDNA.

In the authors' workflow: By means of reference gene primer amplification, nucleated cell counts were estimated. TCRdb's table, derived via immunoSEQ multiplex PCR, lists solely in-frame clones and lacks some. For V, J and clone size, that table is used; D and trimming come from the DNA. The table shows more than 250,000 clones, with about 90% occurring only once. V gave up 7 bases and J gave up 7 bases, with 17 bases separating them. This CDR3 has 15 residues. Per germline, CDR1 LNHDA and CDR2 SQIVND (reference sequence). Followed longitudinally, the Seattle patients had been enrolled during active infection.

The sample was peripheral blood. The chain couples TRBV19 to TRBJ1-6; the D gene is possibly TRBD1 (6 bases). The sequence was obtained from a woman between 45 and 60 years old with COVID-19, enrolled during active disease. Written as DNA, the CDR3 is TGTGCCAGTAACACGAACAGGGTTGGGAATTCACCCCTCCACTTT. Translated, it gives CASNTNRVGNSPLHF.